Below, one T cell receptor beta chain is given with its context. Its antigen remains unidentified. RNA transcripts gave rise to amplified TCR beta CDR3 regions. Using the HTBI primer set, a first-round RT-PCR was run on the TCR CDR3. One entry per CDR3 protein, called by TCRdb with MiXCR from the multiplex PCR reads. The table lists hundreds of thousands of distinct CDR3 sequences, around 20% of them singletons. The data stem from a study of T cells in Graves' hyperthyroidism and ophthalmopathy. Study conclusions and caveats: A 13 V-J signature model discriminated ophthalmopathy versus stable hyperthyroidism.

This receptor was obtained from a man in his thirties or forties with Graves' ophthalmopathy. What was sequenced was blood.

The CDR3 sequence: CATSRGDSSQETQYF. The DNA for the CDR3 is TGTGCCACCAGCAGAGGTGACAGCTCCCAAGAGACCCAGTACTTC. The gene calls are TRBV15 and TRBJ2-5; D might be TRBD1 (5 bases). The V gene's germline CDR1 is LNHNV and CDR2 YYDKDF (reference sequence). The CDR3 covers 15 residues. V was pared by 1 base and J by 1 base, with 10 bases between. The whole variable domain, remainder taken from reference TRBV15 and TRBJ2-5, is DAMVIQNPRYQVTQFGKPVTLSCSQTLNHNVMYWYQQKSSQAPKLLFHYYDKDFNNEADTPDNFQSRRPNTSFCFLDIRSPGLGDTAMYLCATSRGDSSQETQYFGPGTRLLVL.